This T cell receptor (beta chain) was captured by sequencing in a study of post-analysis software for immune sequencing data. General study findings and limits: Five or six TRBV segments, TRBV5-6, TRBV5-1 and TRBV20-1 among them, were found more frequent in patients than controls. A significant reduction in normalized Chao1 diversity was observed in multiple sclerosis patients versus controls.

A word on this clonotype: What it binds is not known. Relative to the germline gene, one junction end is altered; a read error may explain this.

CDR3 length: 14 amino acids. The germline V gene encodes CDR1 SQVTM and CDR2 ANQGSEA. Sequencing libraries made from TCR beta cDNA carried unique molecular identifiers. TCRdb re-called the PCR reads through MiXCR, storing one row per CDR3 protein. The sample has hundreds of thousands of distinct CDR3 sequences, about 60% seen once. The TCR originated in a girl aged 2-10 years with multiple sclerosis. The sample comprised blood. The chain carries TRBV29-1 and TRBJ2-1, with 9 bases fitting TRBD1. CDR3 protein: CSGTGDISYNGQFF. The CDR3 nucleotides read TGCAGCGGGACAGGGGATATCTCCTACAATGGGCAGTTCTTC.